The rows below give T cell receptor beta chains drawn from one sample of a study of Tregs in tolerant kidney transplant recipients. Sequencing was performed with immunoSEQ multiplex PCR; in TCRdb, only in-frame clones are kept and a portion is missing. The sample carries about 50,000 clones, around 90% recorded once. The material sequenced was CD8+ T cells from blood (PBMCs), taken 12 months after the transplant. These receptors were taken from a human patient who received a combined kidney and bone marrow transplant. Some T cells may be provided by the graft donor. Each CDR3 is given with its conserved first and last residue. A D gene is named only where the DNA matches it firmly. Size is stated for part of the rows, as once, few or many counts, or as a class when the clone is expanded.

j_call,v_call,clone_size,d_call,cdr3_aa,cdr3_nt
TRBJ2-3,TRBV7-9,NA,NA,CASSLLYSHTDTQYF,TGTGCCAGCAGCTTACTCTACTCCCACACAGATACGCAGTATTTT
TRBJ1-2,TRBV7-9,NA,TRBD1,CASSPGTGGEGYTF,TGTGCCAGCAGTCCCGGGACAGGGGGCGAAGGCTACACCTTC
TRBJ1-1,TRBV9,NA,TRBD1,CASSGDSLNTEAFF,TGTGCCAGCAGCGGGGACAGCCTGAACACTGAAGCTTTCTTT
TRBJ1-1,TRBV27,NA,TRBD1,CASSLDRGWTEAFF,TGTGCCAGCAGCTTGGACAGGGGGTGGACTGAAGCTTTCTTT
TRBJ1-2,TRBV29-1,NA,TRBD1,CSVEPRGQGYGYTF,TGCAGCGTTGAACCCCGGGGACAGGGTTATGGCTACACCTTC
TRBJ2-5,TRBV7-8,NA,TRBD2,CASSIHPGLAGGRETQYF,TGTGCCAGCAGTATCCACCCGGGACTAGCGGGGGGGCGGGAGACCCAGTACTTC
TRBJ1-1,TRBV7-9,once,NA,CASSLSREYTEAFF,TGTGCCAGCAGCTTATCCCGGGAGTACACTGAAGCTTTCTTT
TRBJ1-6,TRBV9,NA,NA,CASSPGQSSYNSPLHF,TGTGCCAGCAGCCCCGGACAGAGCTCCTATAATTCACCCCTCCACTTT
TRBJ2-3,TRBV7-9,NA,TRBD1,CASSLDFWTGADTQYF,TGTGCCAGCAGCTTAGATTTCTGGACAGGTGCAGATACGCAGTATTTT
TRBJ1-2,TRBV10-3,few,TRBD1,CAISQTGSDYGYTF,TGTGCCATCAGCCAGACAGGGAGTGACTATGGCTACACCTTC
TRBJ1-2,TRBV9,NA,TRBD1,CASRDTRGQTNYGYTF,TGTGCCAGCAGGGATACGAGGGGACAGACTAACTATGGCTACACCTTC
TRBJ1-1,TRBV5-3,NA,NA,CARSLVSEFWQATEAFF,TGTGCCAGAAGCTTAGTTAGTGAGTTCTGGCAGGCCACTGAAGCTTTCTTT
TRBJ2-7,TRBV7-9,once,TRBD1,CASSLLQGVSPYEQYF,TGTGCCAGCAGCTTACTACAGGGGGTTTCTCCCTACGAGCAGTACTTC
TRBJ1-1,TRBV11-3,NA,NA,CASSPWTLDTEAFF,TGTGCCAGCAGCCCCTGGACTCTCGACACTGAAGCTTTCTTT
TRBJ2-3,TRBV11-3,once,TRBD1,CASSLAGGADTQYF,TGTGCCAGCAGCTTAGCAGGGGGCGCAGATACGCAGTATTTT
TRBJ2-7,TRBV11-1,NA,NA,CASSPISAGPPYEQYF,TGTGCCAGCAGCCCCATTTCGGCAGGGCCTCCCTACGAGCAGTACTTC